This T cell receptor (beta chain) was recorded in a study of cytomegalovirus exposure and HLA in healthy donors. Study information: Clustering assigned over 70% of the roughly 380 genotyped donors to the Caucasian-associated ancestry cluster. General study results and limits: Later analysis demonstrated an association between a missense DCLRE1C variant and TCR beta V- and J-gene trimming. In a later analysis, common viral pathogens appeared linked to several of the most significant clusters.

Primers included in the PCR were 60 Vbeta and 13 Jbeta primers. Libraries were prepared by immunoSEQ multiplex PCR; TCRdb keeps only in-frame clonotypes and omits some of them. The sample shows around 130,000 clones, 65% to 90% of them seen only once. Details on this clone: The antigen remains unidentified.

Sequences were obtained from PBMCs. This TCR derives from a male donor in good health and CMV-seropositive.

The DNA of the CDR3 is TGTGCCAGCAGCCCCGGTATCACCGGGGAGCTGTTTTTT. This gives the protein CASSPGITGELFF. The chain has TRBV7-2 and TRBJ2-2, with no clear D. V lost 5 bases, J lost 4 bases, and 8 bases lay in between. The CDR3 contains 13 residues. Germline V gives CDR1 SGHTA, CDR2 FQGNSA.